The source of this T cell receptor (beta chain) is a study of T-cell reconstitution after alpha-beta-depleted transplantation in children. Unique molecular identifiers were incorporated when the TCRbeta library was constructed. MiXCR, applied by TCRdb to the PCR reads, yields one record per CDR3 protein. Here the sample spans some 200,000 distinct CDR3 sequences, roughly 8.3% being singletons. Germline loops: CDR1 DFQATT, CDR2 SNEGSKA (reference sequence). V was clipped by 6 bases and J by 4 bases; unmatched bases: 5. CDR3 length: 13 amino acids. Whole-study results and caveats: T-cell numbers and diversity one year post-transplant derived largely from freshly generated T cells. TCRbeta diversity was high at day 60 in some patients (a result of surviving recipient T cells and thymic progenitors). Several hundred expanded graft clones reportedly were the source of alpha-beta T cells about two months after transplant.

A remark on this clonotype: Its cognate antigen is unknown.

The V call is TRBV20-1, the J call TRBJ1-3, with 8 bases identical to TRBD1. The sample consisted of PBMCs, mostly from graft donor cells, taken 360 days after TCRalphabeta/CD19-depleted stem cell transplant. The TCR sequence derives from a male patient between 2 and 10 years old who had a stem cell transplant for acute myeloid leukemia, so the T cells may come from the graft donor. CDR3 DNA: TGCAGTGCCTCCAGGACAGGGGGAAACACCATATATTTT. Amino acid sequence: CSASRTGGNTIYF.